This TCR beta chain originates from a study of T cell responses to AZD1222 COVID-19 vaccine. For the study at large: Second-dose intervals of approximately 4 or approximately 12 weeks were pooled.

The germline gives CDR1 MDHEN, CDR2 SYDVKM. The CDR3 sequence is 11 residues long. The ends were cut back, 8 bases at V and 7 bases at J, with 11 bases in the middle. General observations from the study: The donor group comprised mostly white British people and more females; the analysis possibly underestimated clonal diversity. At baseline, just 6 or 7 AZD1222 recipients tested seropositive. No day 14 peak samples; only post-peak repertoires were characterized.

Worth noting for this clone: Its target is unknown.

Clones were sequenced by immunoSEQ multiplex PCR, and TCRdb holds only the in-frame ones, with some missing. The data show under 150,000 clones, approximately 90% seen once. Sequencing used peripheral blood, obtained on day 0 of AZD1222 vaccination. The gene calls are TRBV28 and TRBJ1-2; the D is unclear. The clonotype was recovered from an adult in good health. The CDR3 DNA follows: TGTGCCAGCGGATCAGGCCTTGGCTACACCTTC. Its translation: CASGSGLGYTF.